Sequencing of this T cell receptor beta chain was carried out in a study of blood T cell repertoires in COVID-19. Study as a whole: From T cells, B-cell-depleted T cells, or PBMCs came the material, which was cDNA or gDNA.

Original handling: Quantification of nucleated cells was approximated via reference gene primer amplification. The repertoire was sequenced with immunoSEQ multiplex PCR; TCRdb's copy has only in-frame clones and lacks some. V, J and clone size are taken as reported in that table, and D and trimming were inferred from the DNA itself. Counted here are around 70,000 clones, about 90% occurring once; the ten biggest clones make up about 6.8%. This clone has just a few counts. Other nucleotide sequences in the sample specify the same CDR3. The CDR3 is 14 amino acids. Trimming removed 5 bases at V and 1 base at J, with 8 bases between. Germline V lookup: CDR1 MNHEY, CDR2 SVGEGT.

The source is a human donor in a cohort sampled during active COVID-19. The V call is TRBV6-2 or TRBV6-3, the J call TRBJ2-2; D is perhaps TRBD2 (5 bases). The sample comprised peripheral blood. This CDR3 reads CASSSGRNTGELFF. The CDR3, as DNA: TGTGCCAGCAGTAGCGGCCGGAACACCGGGGAGCTGTTTTTT.